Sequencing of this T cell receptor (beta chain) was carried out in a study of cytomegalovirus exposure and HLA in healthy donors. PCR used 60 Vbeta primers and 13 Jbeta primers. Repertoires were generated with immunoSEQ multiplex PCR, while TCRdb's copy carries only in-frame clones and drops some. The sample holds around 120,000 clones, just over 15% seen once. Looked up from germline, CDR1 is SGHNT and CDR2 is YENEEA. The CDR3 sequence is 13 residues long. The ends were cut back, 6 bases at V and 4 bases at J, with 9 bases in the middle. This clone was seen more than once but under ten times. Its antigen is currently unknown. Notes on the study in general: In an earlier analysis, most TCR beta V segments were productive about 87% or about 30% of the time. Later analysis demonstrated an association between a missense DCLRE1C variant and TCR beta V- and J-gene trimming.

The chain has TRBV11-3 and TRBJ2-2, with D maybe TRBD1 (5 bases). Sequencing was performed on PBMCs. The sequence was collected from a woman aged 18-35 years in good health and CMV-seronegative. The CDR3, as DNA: TGTGCCAGCAGTGGACAAGTCACCGGGGAGCTGTTTTTT. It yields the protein CASSGQVTGELFF. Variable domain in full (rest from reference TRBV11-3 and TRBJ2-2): EAGVVQSPRYKIIEKKQPVAFWCNPISGHNTLYWYLQNLGQGPELLIRYENEEAVDDSQLPKDRFSAERLKGVDSTLKIQPAELGDSAVYLCASSGQVTGELFFGEGSRLTVL.